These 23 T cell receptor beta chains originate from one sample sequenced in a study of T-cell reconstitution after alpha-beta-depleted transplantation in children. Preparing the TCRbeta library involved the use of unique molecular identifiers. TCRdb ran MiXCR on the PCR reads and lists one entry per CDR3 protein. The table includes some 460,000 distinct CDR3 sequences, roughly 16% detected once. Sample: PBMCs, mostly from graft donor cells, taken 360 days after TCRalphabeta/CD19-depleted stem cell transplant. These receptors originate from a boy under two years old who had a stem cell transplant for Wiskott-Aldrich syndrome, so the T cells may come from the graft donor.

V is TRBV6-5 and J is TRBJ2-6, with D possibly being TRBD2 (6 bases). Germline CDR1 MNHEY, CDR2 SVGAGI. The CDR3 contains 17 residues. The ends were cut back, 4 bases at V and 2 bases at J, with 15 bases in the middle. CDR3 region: CASSSHTPSAGANVLTF. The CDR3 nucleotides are TGTGCCAGCAGTTCCCACACCCCTAGCGCTGGGGCCAACGTCCTGACTTTC.

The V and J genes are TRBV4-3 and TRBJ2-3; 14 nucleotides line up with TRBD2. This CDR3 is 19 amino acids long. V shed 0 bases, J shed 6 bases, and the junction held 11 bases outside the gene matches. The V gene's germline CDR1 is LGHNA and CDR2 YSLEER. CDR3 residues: CASSQEGLAGGTIYDTQYF. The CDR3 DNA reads TGCGCCAGCAGCCAAGAAGGACTAGCGGGAGGTACTATCTATGATACGCAGTATTTT.

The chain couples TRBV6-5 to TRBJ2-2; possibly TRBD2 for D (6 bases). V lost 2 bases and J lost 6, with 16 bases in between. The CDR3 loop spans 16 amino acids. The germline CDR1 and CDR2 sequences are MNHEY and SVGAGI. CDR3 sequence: CASSYNGGATAGELFF. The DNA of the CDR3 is TGTGCCAGCAGTTACAACGGCGGGGCTACAGCCGGGGAGCTGTTTTTT.

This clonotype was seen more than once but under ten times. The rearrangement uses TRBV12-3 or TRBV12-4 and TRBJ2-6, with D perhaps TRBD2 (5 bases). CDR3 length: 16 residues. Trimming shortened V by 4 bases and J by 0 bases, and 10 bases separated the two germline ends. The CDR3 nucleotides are TGTGCCAGCAGTTCTGGACGGGGCTCTGGGGCCAACGTCCTGACTTTC. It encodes CASSSGRGSGANVLTF.

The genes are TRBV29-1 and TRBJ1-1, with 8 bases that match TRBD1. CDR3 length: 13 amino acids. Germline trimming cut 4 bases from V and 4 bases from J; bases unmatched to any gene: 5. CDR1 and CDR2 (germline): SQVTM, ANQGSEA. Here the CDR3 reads CSVAGQGGTEAFF. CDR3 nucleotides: TGCAGCGTTGCCGGACAGGGCGGCACTGAAGCTTTCTTT.

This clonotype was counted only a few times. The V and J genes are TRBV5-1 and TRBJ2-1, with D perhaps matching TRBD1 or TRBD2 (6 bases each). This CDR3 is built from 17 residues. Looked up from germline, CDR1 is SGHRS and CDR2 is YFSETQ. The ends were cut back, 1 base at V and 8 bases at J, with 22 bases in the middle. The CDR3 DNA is TGCGCCAGCAGCTTGTCCGGGGGCCCGGGACTCCGGGATGAGCAGTTCTTC. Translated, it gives CASSLSGGPGLRDEQFF.

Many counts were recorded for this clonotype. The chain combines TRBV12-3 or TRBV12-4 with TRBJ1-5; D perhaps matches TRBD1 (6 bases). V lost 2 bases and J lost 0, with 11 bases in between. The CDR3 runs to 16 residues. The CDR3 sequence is CASSLFRGSSNQPQHF. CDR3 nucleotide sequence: TGTGCCAGCAGTTTATTCAGGGGATCTAGCAATCAGCCCCAGCATTTT.

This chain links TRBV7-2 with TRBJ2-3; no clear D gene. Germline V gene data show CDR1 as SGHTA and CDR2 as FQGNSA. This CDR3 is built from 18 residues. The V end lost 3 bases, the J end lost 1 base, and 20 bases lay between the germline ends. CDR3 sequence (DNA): TGTGCCAGCAGCTTGGCGCCCGTCGTGGTGGGCCGCACAGATACGCAGTATTTT. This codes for CASSLAPVVVGRTDTQYF. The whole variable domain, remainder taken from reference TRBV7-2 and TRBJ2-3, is GAGVSQSPSNKVTEKGKDVELRCDPISGHTALYWYRQSLGQGLEFLIYFQGNSAPDKSGLPSDRFSAERTGGSVSTLTIQRTQQEDSAVYLCASSLAPVVVGRTDTQYFGPGTRLTVL.

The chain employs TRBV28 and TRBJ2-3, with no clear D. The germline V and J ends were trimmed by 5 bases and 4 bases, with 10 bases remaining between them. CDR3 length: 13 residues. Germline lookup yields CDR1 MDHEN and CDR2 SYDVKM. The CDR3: CASSPSTPDTQYF. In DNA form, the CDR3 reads TGTGCCAGCAGTCCATCGACCCCAGATACGCAGTATTTT.

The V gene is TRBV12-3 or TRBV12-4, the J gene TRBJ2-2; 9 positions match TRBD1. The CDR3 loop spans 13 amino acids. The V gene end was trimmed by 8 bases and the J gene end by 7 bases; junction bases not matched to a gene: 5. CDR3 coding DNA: TGTGCCAGCCCGGACAGGGGTGACGGGGAGCTGTTTTTT. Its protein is CASPDRGDGELFF.

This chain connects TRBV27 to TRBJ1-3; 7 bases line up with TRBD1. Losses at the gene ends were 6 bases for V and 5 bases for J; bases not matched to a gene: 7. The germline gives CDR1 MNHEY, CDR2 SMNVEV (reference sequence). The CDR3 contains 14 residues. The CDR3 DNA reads TGTGCCAGCAGCCTAACAGGGGCCCGAAACACCATATATTTT. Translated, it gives CASSLTGARNTIYF.

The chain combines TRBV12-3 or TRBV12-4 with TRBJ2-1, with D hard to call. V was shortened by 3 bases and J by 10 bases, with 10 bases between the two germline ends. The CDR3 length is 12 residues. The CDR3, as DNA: TGTGCCAGCAGTTTTGGTCGTGTCGAGCAGTTCTTC. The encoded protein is CASSFGRVEQFF.

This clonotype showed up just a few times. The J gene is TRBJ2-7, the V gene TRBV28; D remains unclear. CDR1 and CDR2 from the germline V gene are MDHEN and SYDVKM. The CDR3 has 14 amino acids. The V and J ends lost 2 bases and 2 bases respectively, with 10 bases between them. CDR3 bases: TGTGCCAGCAGTTTAATAGGGTTAACCTACGAGCAGTACTTC. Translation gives CASSLIGLTYEQYF.

The CDR3 DNA reads TGTGCCAGTAGTATTCGTAGCGGGATTGTATCTGGGGCCAACGTCCTGACTTTC. Its translation is CASSIRSGIVSGANVLTF. The chain recombines TRBV19 with TRBJ2-6; TRBD2 aligns across 8 bases. Germline assignment: CDR1 LNHDA and CDR2 SQIVND (reference sequence). The CDR3 runs 18 residues. V was clipped by 3 bases and J by 1 base; unmatched bases: 8.

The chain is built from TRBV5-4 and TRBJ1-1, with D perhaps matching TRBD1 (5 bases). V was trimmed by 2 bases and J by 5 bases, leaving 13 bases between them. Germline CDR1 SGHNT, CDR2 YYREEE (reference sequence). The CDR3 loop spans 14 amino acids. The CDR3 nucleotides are TGTGCCAGCAGCTTTGGGGGGACGCGGACTGAAGCTTTCTTT. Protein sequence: CASSFGGTRTEAFF.

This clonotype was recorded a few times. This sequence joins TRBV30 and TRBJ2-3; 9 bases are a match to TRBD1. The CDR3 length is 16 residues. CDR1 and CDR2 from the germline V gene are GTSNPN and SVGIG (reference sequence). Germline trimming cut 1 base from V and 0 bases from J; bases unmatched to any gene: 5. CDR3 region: CAWSALGQGSTDTQYF. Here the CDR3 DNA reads TGTGCCTGGAGTGCCCTTGGACAGGGGAGCACAGATACGCAGTATTTT.

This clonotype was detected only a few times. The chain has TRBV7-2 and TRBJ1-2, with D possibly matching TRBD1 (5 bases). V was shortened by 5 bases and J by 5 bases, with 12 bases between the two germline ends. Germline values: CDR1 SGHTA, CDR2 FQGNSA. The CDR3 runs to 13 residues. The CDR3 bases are TGTGCCAGCAGCCGGGACCTTGGGTATGGCTACACCTTC. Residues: CASSRDLGYGYTF.

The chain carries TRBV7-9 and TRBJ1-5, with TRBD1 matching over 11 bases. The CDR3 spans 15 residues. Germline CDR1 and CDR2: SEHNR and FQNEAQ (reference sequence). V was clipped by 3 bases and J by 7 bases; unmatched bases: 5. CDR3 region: CASSFGDRGWQPQHF. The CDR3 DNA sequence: TGTGCCAGCAGCTTTGGGGACAGGGGGTGGCAGCCCCAGCATTTT.

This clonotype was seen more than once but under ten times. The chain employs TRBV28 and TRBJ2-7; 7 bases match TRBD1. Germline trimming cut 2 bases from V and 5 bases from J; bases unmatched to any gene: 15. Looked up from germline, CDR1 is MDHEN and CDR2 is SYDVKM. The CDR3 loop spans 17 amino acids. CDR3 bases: TGTGCCAGCAGTTTAATTATCGTTCAGGGGGTAGGTGACGAGCAGTACTTC. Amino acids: CASSLIIVQGVGDEQYF.

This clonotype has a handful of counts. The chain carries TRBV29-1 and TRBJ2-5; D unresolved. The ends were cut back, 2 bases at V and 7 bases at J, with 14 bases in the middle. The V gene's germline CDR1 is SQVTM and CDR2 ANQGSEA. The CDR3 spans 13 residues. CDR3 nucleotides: TGCAGCGTTGAAATCCGCCCATCTGGGACCCAGTACTTC. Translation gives CSVEIRPSGTQYF. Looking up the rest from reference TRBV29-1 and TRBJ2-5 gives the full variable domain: SAVISQKPSRDICQRGTSLTIQCQVDSQVTMMFWYRQQPGQSLTLIATANQGSEATYESGFVIDKFPISRPNLTFSTLTVSNMSPEDSSIYLCSVEIRPSGTQYFGPGTRLLVL.

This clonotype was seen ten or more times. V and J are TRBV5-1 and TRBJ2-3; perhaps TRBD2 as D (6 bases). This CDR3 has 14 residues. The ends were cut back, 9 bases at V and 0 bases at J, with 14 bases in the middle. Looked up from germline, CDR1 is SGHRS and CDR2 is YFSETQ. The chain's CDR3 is CATKAGGSTDTQYF. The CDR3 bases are TGCGCCACGAAAGCGGGTGGAAGCACAGATACGCAGTATTTT.

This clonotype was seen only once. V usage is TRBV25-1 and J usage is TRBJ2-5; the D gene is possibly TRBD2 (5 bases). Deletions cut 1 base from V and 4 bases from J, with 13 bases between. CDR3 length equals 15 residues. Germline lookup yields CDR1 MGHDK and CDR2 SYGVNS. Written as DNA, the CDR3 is TGTGCCAGCAGTGAATCGGGGTTAATACTAGAGACCCAGTACTTC. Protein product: CASSESGLILETQYF.

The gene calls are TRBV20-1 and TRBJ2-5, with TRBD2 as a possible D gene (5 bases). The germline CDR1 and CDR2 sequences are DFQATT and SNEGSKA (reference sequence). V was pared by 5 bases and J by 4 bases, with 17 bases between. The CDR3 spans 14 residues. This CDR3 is CSAGRRLKTETQYF. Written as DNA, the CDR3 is TGCAGTGCTGGACGTAGACTAAAAACAGAGACCCAGTACTTC.